This TCR beta chain was recovered during a study of monozygotic twins with inflammatory bowel disease. This CDR3 is built from 15 residues. Germline V gene lookup returns CDR1 SGHTA and CDR2 FQGTGA. Broader study findings: In these data, no single strong IBD-associated signal or clonotype received support.

Concerning this clonotype: The antigen remains unidentified.

Using the 5' RACE reads, TCRdb records one entry per CDR3 protein without DNA. Recorded for this sample: about 380,000 distinct CDR3 sequences. J is TRBJ2-1 and V is TRBV7-3. The receptor's source is a human donor with ulcerative colitis or Crohn's disease, or a healthy co-twin of an affected twin (not recorded which). Sequenced: blood. CDR3 loop: CASSLILSSYNEQFF. The whole variable domain, remainder taken from reference TRBV7-3 and TRBJ2-1, is GAGVSQTPSNKVTEKGKYVELRCDPISGHTALYWYRQSLGQGPEFLIYFQGTGAADDSGLPNDRFFAVRPEGSVSTLKIQRTERGDSAVYLCASSLILSSYNEQFFGPGTRLTVL.